Below are 17 T cell receptor beta chains sequenced from a single sample in a study of cytomegalovirus exposure and HLA in healthy donors. Primers: 60 Vbeta forward and 13 Jbeta reverse. Sequencing used immunoSEQ multiplex PCR; TCRdb keeps in-frame clones, though not all of them. The sample carries 150,000 to 200,000 clones, 77% recorded once. Sequencing was performed on PBMCs. These receptors all come from a woman between 55 and 75 years old in good health and CMV-seropositive.

V and J are TRBV28 and TRBJ2-3; 10 bases agree with TRBD1. The CDR3 extends over 16 amino acids. Unmatched junction bases numbered 8, after V lost 3 bases and J lost 5 bases. Germline loops: CDR1 MDHEN, CDR2 SYDVKM. This chain's CDR3 is CASSLTTGTGEDTQYF. The CDR3 DNA follows: TGTGCCAGCAGTTTGACAACCGGGACAGGGGAAGATACGCAGTATTTT.

The rearrangement uses TRBV11-2 and TRBJ2-1; 12 positions agree with TRBD2. The V and J ends lost 5 bases and 0 bases, in that order; junction bases with no gene match: 8. CDR3 length: 18 residues. Germline lookup yields CDR1 SGHAT and CDR2 FQNNGV. The chain's CDR3 is CASSLGLAGRSSYNEQFF. The DNA for the CDR3 is TGTGCCAGCAGCCTCGGACTAGCGGGGCGAAGCTCCTACAATGAGCAGTTCTTC.

V and J are TRBV9 and TRBJ2-3, with 15 positions matching TRBD2. Germline loops: CDR1 SGDLS, CDR2 YYNGEE. The CDR3 extends over 18 amino acids. Losses at the gene ends were 0 bases for V and 3 bases for J; bases not matched to a gene: 5. This CDR3 is CASSVGTSGRAITDTQYF. Written as DNA, the CDR3 is TGTGCCAGCAGCGTAGGGACTAGCGGGAGGGCCATAACAGATACGCAGTATTTT. The whole variable domain, filled in from reference TRBV9 and TRBJ2-3, reads DSGVTQTPKHLITATGQRVTLRCSPRSGDLSVYWYQQSLDQGLQFLIQYYNGEERAKGNILERFSAQQFPDLHSELNLSSLELGDSALYFCASSVGTSGRAITDTQYFGPGTRLTVL.

V usage is TRBV5-1 and J usage is TRBJ1-3, with 7 bases that match TRBD1. This CDR3 region has 14 residues. Germline V lookup: CDR1 SGHRS, CDR2 YFSETQ. V shed 3 bases and J 2 bases; nucleotides not matched to a gene: 2. CDR3 region: CASSYGQAGNTIYF. The CDR3 DNA follows: TGCGCCAGCAGCTACGGACAGGCTGGAAACACCATATATTTT.

This chain links TRBV27 with TRBJ2-5; 15 nucleotides align to TRBD2. The J call could be wrong; TRBJ2-7 is a better fit for the DNA end. CDR1 and CDR2 from the germline V gene are MNHEY and SMNVEV (reference sequence). This CDR3 is built from 17 residues. This CDR3 reads CASSPPGTSGRFYEQYF. In DNA form, the CDR3 reads TGTGCCAGCAGTCCTCCAGGGACTAGCGGGAGGTTCTACGAGCAGTACTTC.

The chain combines TRBV27 with TRBJ2-1, with D perhaps TRBD2 (5 bases). Germline V gene lookup returns CDR1 MNHEY and CDR2 SMNVEV (reference sequence). V lost 1 base and J 5 bases, leaving 9 bases between the germline ends. The CDR3 spans 14 residues. CDR3 residues: CASSLFGGDNEQFF. The CDR3 DNA sequence: TGTGCCAGCAGTTTATTTGGAGGTGACAATGAGCAGTTCTTC.

This clone was seen once. The gene calls are TRBV6-5 and TRBJ2-5; tentative D call: TRBD1 (5 bases). This CDR3 region has 12 residues. With 10 bases removed from V and 5 bases from J, the gap between germline ends came to 14 bases. The germline V gene has CDR1 MNHEY and CDR2 SVGAGI. The CDR3 protein is CATMTEWETQYF. The CDR3 DNA reads TGTGCCACCATGACAGAGTGGGAGACCCAGTACTTC.

Concerning this clone itself: Other DNA sequences in the same sample also yield this CDR3. The chain carries TRBV29-1 and TRBJ1-1; D gene uncertain. V lost 1 base, J lost 1 base, and 22 bases lay in between. Germline values: CDR1 SQVTM, CDR2 ANQGSEA. This CDR3 is 18 amino acids long. The CDR3: CSVEGQEGRLVKNTEAFF. In DNA form, the CDR3 reads TGCAGCGTTGAAGGACAAGAGGGCAGATTGGTGAAGAACACTGAAGCTTTCTTT.

V gene TRBV7-9 combines with J gene TRBJ1-1, with D perhaps TRBD1 (5 bases). Germline CDR1 SEHNR, CDR2 FQNEAQ (reference sequence). The V and J ends lost 6 bases and 5 bases respectively, with 16 bases between them. The CDR3 is 14 residues long. The CDR3 sequence is CASSLGPEGTEAFF. CDR3 sequence (DNA): TGTGCCAGCAGTCTGGGGCCGGAGGGAACTGAAGCTTTCTTT.

This clone was observed once. V gene TRBV28 combines with J gene TRBJ2-7; tentative D call: TRBD1 (6 bases). V shed 6 bases and J shed 7 bases, with 22 bases lying between them. The CDR3 extends over 15 amino acids. CDR1 is MDHEN and CDR2 is SYDVKM in the germline V gene. CDR3 loop: CASSISGTRGGEQYF. Written as DNA, the CDR3 is TGTGCCAGCAGCATCTCCGGGACAAGGGGTGGTGAGCAGTACTTC.

The rearrangement joins TRBV2 to TRBJ2-1; 12 bases agree with TRBD2. V lost 7 bases, J lost 8 bases, and 9 bases stayed unmatched. The CDR3 has 15 residues. Germline loops: CDR1 SNHLY, CDR2 FYNNEI. The CDR3 is CASTAGLAGWDEQFF. CDR3 sequence (DNA): TGTGCCAGCACCGCTGGACTAGCGGGATGGGATGAGCAGTTCTTC.

The chain uses TRBV5-1 and TRBJ2-2; perhaps TRBD1 as D (6 bases). V was pared by 0 bases and J by 13 bases, with 10 bases between. The length of the CDR3 is 12 residues. Germline V gene lookup returns CDR1 SGHRS and CDR2 YFSETQ. The CDR3 here is CASSLDRERLFF. The CDR3, as DNA: TGCGCCAGCAGCTTGGACAGGGAGAGGCTGTTTTTT.

This chain uses TRBV5-4 with TRBJ2-1; 13 bases fit TRBD2. Germline trimming cut 4 bases from V and 8 bases from J; bases unmatched to any gene: 12. CDR1 is SGHNT and CDR2 is YYREEE in the germline V gene (reference sequence). The CDR3 length is 17 residues. The CDR3 spells CASSKGLAGAEGDEQFF. CDR3 sequence (DNA): TGTGCCAGCAGCAAAGGACTAGCGGGGGCCGAGGGCGATGAGCAGTTCTTC.

V usage is TRBV12-2 and J usage is TRBJ1-6; the D call TRBD1 from the table was never checked on the DNA. TRBV12-2 is a pseudogene segment. This CDR3 is built from 19 residues. The CDR3 bases are TGTGCAAGTCGCTTAAGAGCCAGAGGTGACAGGGGGCATTATTCACCCCTCCACTTT. It is translated as CASRLRARGDRGHYSPLHF.

The chain carries TRBV28 and TRBJ1-2; perhaps TRBD1 as D (5 bases). Trimming took 1 base from V and 5 from J, leaving 17 bases between them. Germline V gene lookup returns CDR1 MDHEN and CDR2 SYDVKM. CDR3 length: 16 residues. The CDR3 coding sequence is TGTGCCAGCAGTTTATTACGGATGGCAGGGAAATATGGCTACACCTTC. Residues: CASSLLRMAGKYGYTF.

The CDR3 here is CASSLRDRGTGELFF. In DNA form, the CDR3 reads TGTGCCAGCAGCTTGAGGGACAGGGGTACCGGGGAGCTGTTTTTT. The genes are TRBV7-8 and TRBJ2-2, with 10 bases lining up with TRBD1. Germline-derived CDR1 and CDR2 are SGHVS and FQNEAQ. With 3 bases clipped from V and 5 bases from J, the junction kept 3 bases outside the gene matches. CDR3 length equals 15 residues.

This clone was counted once. J is TRBJ2-5 and V is TRBV19; 11 bases are shared with TRBD2. Per germline, CDR1 LNHDA and CDR2 SQIVND (reference sequence). J gave up 2 bases and V 8 bases, and 1 base lay outside the gene matches. The CDR3 covers 13 residues. CDR3 sequence reads: CASGLAGQETQYF. Written as DNA, the CDR3 is TGTGCCAGTGGACTAGCGGGTCAAGAGACCCAGTACTTC. The complete variable domain, with remaining parts taken from reference TRBV19 and TRBJ2-5, reads DGGITQSPKYLFRKEGQNVTLSCEQNLNHDAMYWYRQDPGQGLRLIYYSQIVNDFQKGDIAEGYSVSREKKESFPLTVTSAQKNPTAFYLCASGLAGQETQYFGPGTRLLVL.